At least ten counts were recorded for the clone carrying this T cell receptor beta chain. A single record per CDR3 protein comes from TCRdb applying MiXCR to the 5' RACE reads. The data hold 65,000 to 75,000 distinct CDR3 sequences, with around 10% observed a single time. The V segment lost 4 bases and the J segment 4 bases; nucleotides outside the gene matches: 7. CDR3 length equals 15 residues. CDR1 and CDR2 from the germline V gene are LNHDA and SQIVND (reference sequence). This entry comes from a study of early T cells in non-severe SARS-CoV-2 infection. Study background: Bulk RNA isolated from unsorted whole blood underwent sequencing; chains were not paired.

The sample was whole blood. The chain links TRBV19 to TRBJ2-7, with 10 bases lining up with TRBD1. The clonotype comes from an adult who was a healthcare worker with PCR-confirmed SARS-CoV-2 infection or an uninfected control (not recorded which). This CDR3 is CASSTPGQGSYEQYF. The CDR3 DNA follows: TGTGCCAGTAGTACACCGGGACAGGGGTCGTACGAGCAGTACTTC. Full variable domain (remainder filled in from reference TRBV19 and TRBJ2-7): DGGITQSPKYLFRKEGQNVTLSCEQNLNHDAMYWYRQDPGQGLRLIYYSQIVNDFQKGDIAEGYSVSREKKESFPLTVTSAQKNPTAFYLCASSTPGQGSYEQYFGPGTRLTVT.